The 26 T cell receptor beta chains listed next were all sequenced from one sample in a study of blood T cell repertoires in COVID-19. This table comes from immunoSEQ multiplex PCR, and its TCRdb copy is limited to in-frame clones, with some not included. The sample has fewer than 250,000 clones; roughly 90% are singletons. The specimen sequenced was peripheral blood. The receptors come from a woman aged 55-69 years with acute or convalescent COVID-19.

The V gene is TRBV18, the J gene TRBJ1-6; a weak D match, TRBD1 (5 bases). CDR1 and CDR2 (germline): KGHSH, LQKENI. CDR3 length equals 16 residues. V lost 3 bases, J lost 0 bases, and 9 bases lay in between. In DNA form, the CDR3 reads TGTGCCAGCTCACCTCAGGACAACTCCTATAATTCACCCCTCCACTTT. Protein sequence: CASSPQDNSYNSPLHF.

The chain employs TRBV5-1 and TRBJ1-4; TRBD1 agrees at 7 bases. V gave up 4 bases and J gave up 3 bases; unmatched junction bases: 6. This CDR3 is built from 15 residues. The germline gives CDR1 SGHRS, CDR2 YFSETQ. CDR3 loop: CASSPEGAANEKLFF. The DNA of the CDR3 is TGCGCCAGCAGCCCTGAGGGGGCCGCTAATGAAAAACTGTTTTTT.

This clone turned up a few times. CDR3 sequence (DNA): TGTGCCAGCAGCTTAGTAGGTGTGGTTACGGGGGTCACAGATACGCAGTATTTT. Its protein product is CASSLVGVVTGVTDTQYF. V gene TRBV7-2 combines with J gene TRBJ2-3, with D maybe TRBD2 (6 bases). The germline V gene encodes CDR1 SGHTA and CDR2 FQGNSA. V lost 1 base to trimming and J lost 2 bases, with 19 bases between them. This CDR3 contains 18 residues.

This chain joins TRBV4-2 and TRBJ1-4; D call uncertain. CDR1 is LGHNA and CDR2 is YNFKEQ in the germline V gene. The CDR3 length is 13 residues. The V end was cut by 4 bases, the J end by 7 bases, with 10 bases between. The CDR3 DNA is TGTGCCAGCAGCCCGAGCGCCGGTGAAAAACTGTTTTTT. Encoded protein: CASSPSAGEKLFF.

The chain employs TRBV5-1 and TRBJ2-7, with 15 nucleotides matching TRBD2. CDR1 is SGHRS, CDR2 YFSETQ, per germline. Losses at the gene ends were 6 bases for V and 4 bases for J; bases not matched to a gene: 8. CDR3 length: 16 amino acids. The CDR3 DNA reads as TGCGCCAGCAACCGAGGACTAGCGGGGGGGTCGTACGAGCAGTACTTC. Translated: CASNRGLAGGSYEQYF.

V is TRBV7-9 and J is TRBJ1-1; TRBD1 is a possible D gene (6 bases). CDR1 is SEHNR, CDR2 FQNEAQ, per germline (reference sequence). The CDR3 contains 16 residues. V was cut by 6 bases and J by 4 bases, with 21 bases left in between. The CDR3 DNA reads as TGTGCCAGCAGTAAGCTTAGGGGGATGGGGGTCACTGAAGCTTTCTTT. This sequence encodes CASSKLRGMGVTEAFF.

The genes are TRBV6-5 and TRBJ2-7; 11 bases line up with TRBD2. Germline assignment: CDR1 MNHEY and CDR2 SVGAGI. The trim removed 6 bases at V and 3 bases at J, leaving 7 bases unmatched. The CDR3 has 15 residues. CDR3 in amino acids: CASRRGTSGLYEQYF. The CDR3 bases are TGTGCCAGCAGGCGGGGGACTAGCGGCCTCTACGAGCAGTACTTC.

This clone has only one observation. This chain connects TRBV7-2 to TRBJ2-3; a possible D gene is TRBD1 (5 bases). Germline CDR1 and CDR2: SGHTA and FQGNSA. The length of the CDR3 is 14 residues. The V and J ends lost 5 bases and 0 bases respectively, with 9 bases between them. CDR3 loop: CASSMQGSTDTQYF. The CDR3 nucleotides are TGTGCCAGCAGCATGCAGGGTAGCACAGATACGCAGTATTTT. Supplemented by reference TRBV7-2 and TRBJ2-3, the full variable domain reads GAGVSQSPSNKVTEKGKDVELRCDPISGHTALYWYRQSLGQGLEFLIYFQGNSAPDKSGLPSDRFSAERTGGSVSTLTIQRTQQEDSAVYLCASSMQGSTDTQYFGPGTRLTVL.

V and J are TRBV5-1 and TRBJ1-4; TRBD1 agrees at 8 bases. The CDR3 runs 16 residues. The germline CDR1 and CDR2 sequences are SGHRS and YFSETQ. V lost 4 bases to trimming and J lost 0 bases; unmatched junction nucleotides: 5. The CDR3 DNA reads as TGCGCCAGCAGCCGGGGACAGGCCACAACTAATGAAAAACTGTTTTTT. Its translation is CASSRGQATTNEKLFF. Full variable domain (missing parts from reference TRBV5-1 and TRBJ1-4): KAGVTQTPRYLIKTRGQQVTLSCSPISGHRSVSWYQQTPGQGLQFLFEYFSETQRNKGNFPGRFSGRQFSNSRSEMNVSTLELGDSALYLCASSRGQATTNEKLFFGSGTQLSVL.

The J gene is TRBJ2-7, the V gene TRBV7-9, with D possibly matching TRBD2 (5 bases). V was pared by 11 bases and J by 0 bases, with 17 bases between. In germline, CDR1 is SEHNR, CDR2 FQNEAQ (reference sequence). CDR3 length equals 14 residues. Here the CDR3 reads CAGVASPISYEQYF. The CDR3 DNA is TGTGCCGGCGTGGCTAGCCCTATCTCCTACGAGCAGTACTTC.

The chain is built from TRBV19 and TRBJ2-1; no firm D call. Trimming stripped 1 base from V and 4 bases from J, with 8 bases between. Germline lookup yields CDR1 LNHDA and CDR2 SQIVND (reference sequence). The CDR3 loop spans 14 amino acids. CDR3 in DNA: TGTGCCAGTAGTATAGGGTTCACTTACAATGAGCAGTTCTTC. Residues: CASSIGFTYNEQFF.

This sequence joins TRBV5-1 and TRBJ2-1; TRBD1 is a possible D gene (6 bases). V was trimmed by 2 bases and J by 5 bases, leaving 11 bases between them. The CDR3 extends over 14 amino acids. In germline, CDR1 is SGHRS, CDR2 YFSETQ. The CDR3 bases are TGCGCCAGCAGCTTCACGGGACAAGACAATGAGCAGTTCTTC. Translation gives CASSFTGQDNEQFF.

The chain combines TRBV29-1 with TRBJ1-2; TRBD1 agrees at 9 bases. The germline CDR1 and CDR2 sequences are SQVTM and ANQGSEA. This CDR3 has 12 residues. V lost 7 bases, J lost 4 bases, and 4 bases stayed unmatched. The CDR3 loop is CSAEQGAYGYTF. As DNA, the CDR3 is TGCAGCGCCGAACAGGGGGCCTATGGCTACACCTTC.

This clone was recorded only once. V and J are TRBV7-9 and TRBJ2-7, with 11 bases aligning to TRBD2. From germline, CDR1 is SEHNR and CDR2 FQNEAQ (reference sequence). This CDR3 has 16 amino acids. The V gene end was trimmed by 2 bases and the J gene end by 6 bases; junction bases not matched to a gene: 9. CDR3 coding DNA: TGTGCCAGCAGCTTATTGCTAGCGGGAGGCCCCTCCGAGCAGTACTTC. Protein: CASSLLLAGGPSEQYF.

In this sample, this clone turned up once. The rearrangement uses TRBV5-6 and TRBJ2-2; 10 bases align to TRBD2. CDR3 length: 17 residues. Germline-derived CDR1 and CDR2 are SGHDT and YYEEEE. The trim removed 2 bases at V and 0 bases at J, leaving 4 bases unmatched. CDR3 nucleotides: TGTGCCAGCAGCTTACGAACTAGCGGGACGAACACCGGGGAGCTGTTTTTT. Its translation: CASSLRTSGTNTGELFF.

The rearrangement joins TRBV9 to TRBJ2-4; 8 nucleotides align to TRBD2. Germline values: CDR1 SGDLS, CDR2 YYNGEE. J was trimmed by 7 bases and V by 3 bases; bases with no gene match: 9. The CDR3 length is 15 residues. For the CDR3, the DNA is TGTGCCAGCAGCGAGAAGCGGGAGTTCAGTAACATTCAGTACTTC. Its translation is CASSEKREFSNIQYF.

The genes are TRBV7-9 and TRBJ2-1; D perhaps matches TRBD2 (5 bases). This CDR3 contains 13 residues. Per the germline V gene, CDR1 is SEHNR and CDR2 is FQNEAQ (reference sequence). V gave up 1 base and J gave up 7 bases, with 8 bases separating them. The CDR3: CASSLGSGNEQFF. CDR3 sequence (DNA): TGTGCCAGCAGCTTAGGGTCGGGGAATGAGCAGTTCTTC.

This clone came up once. The chain has TRBV4-1 and TRBJ1-3; D call uncertain. The V and J ends lost 0 bases and 5 bases respectively, with 11 bases between them. The CDR3 loop spans 15 amino acids. CDR1 and CDR2 (germline): MGHRA, YSYEKL. CDR3 coding DNA: TGCGCCAGCAGCCAAGAGGAAGGAGGCAGAAACACCATATATTTT. Translating it yields CASSQEEGGRNTIYF.

This rearrangement joins TRBV30 to TRBJ2-3; perhaps TRBD2 as D (7 bases). Germline V gives CDR1 GTSNPN, CDR2 SVGIG (reference sequence). V lost 5 bases, J lost 3 bases, and 15 bases lay in between. The length of the CDR3 is 14 residues. CDR3 protein: CAWVGGGPTDTQYF. The CDR3, as DNA: TGTGCCTGGGTAGGGGGAGGGCCAACAGATACGCAGTATTTT.

The genes are TRBV9 and TRBJ2-3, with 8 bases identical to TRBD2. The J segment lost 2 bases and the V segment lost 3 bases, leaving 8 bases of the junction unmatched. The CDR3 consists of 16 residues. The V gene's germline CDR1 is SGDLS and CDR2 YYNGEE. Written as DNA, the CDR3 is TGTGCCAGCAGCGCCCCCAGCGGGAGTTACACAGATACGCAGTATTTT. Its translation: CASSAPSGSYTDTQYF.

The V and J genes are TRBV6-4 and TRBJ2-1, with 7 bases lining up with TRBD2. V was clipped by 6 bases and J by 7 bases; unmatched bases: 15. Germline CDR1 MRHNA, CDR2 SNTAGT. This CDR3 is built from 16 residues. CDR3 nucleotide sequence: TGTGCCAGCAGCCCCCTTGGGGCGGGAGTGAATAATGAGCAGTTCTTC. Encoded protein: CASSPLGAGVNNEQFF.

This clone turned up a few times. The rearrangement uses TRBV19 and TRBJ1-2, with D possibly being TRBD1 (5 bases). Between the trimmed V and J ends, which lost 6 bases and 2 bases, there was a span of 10 bases. CDR1 is LNHDA, CDR2 SQIVND, per germline (reference sequence). This CDR3 is 13 amino acids long. DNA for the CDR3: TGTGCCAGTAGCCTACGACAGAACTATGGCTACACCTTC. The encoded protein is CASSLRQNYGYTF.

This rearrangement joins TRBV11-2 to TRBJ2-1; 9 bases match TRBD2. Germline loops: CDR1 SGHAT, CDR2 FQNNGV. CDR3 length equals 18 residues. Trimming took 1 base from V and 4 from J; bases not matched to a gene: 11. This CDR3 reads CASSLGKVSGSGYNEQFF. As DNA, the CDR3 is TGTGCCAGCAGCTTAGGAAAGGTTAGCGGGAGTGGGTACAATGAGCAGTTCTTC.

The chain carries TRBV6-1 and TRBJ2-7; TRBD2 might be the D (6 bases). The CDR3 length is 15 residues. The V gene's germline CDR1 is MNHNS and CDR2 SASEGT. V was trimmed by 0 bases and J by 1 base, leaving 10 bases between them. In DNA form, the CDR3 reads TGTGCCAGCAGTGAAGCTAGCGGTGCATCCTACGAGCAGTACTTC. Translated: CASSEASGASYEQYF.

The chain has TRBV19 and TRBJ2-1; tentative D call: TRBD2 (7 bases). The CDR3 has 14 amino acids. Per germline, CDR1 LNHDA and CDR2 SQIVND (reference sequence). V was trimmed by 0 bases and J by 12 bases, leaving 15 bases between them. In nucleotides, the CDR3 is TGTGCCAGTAGTATAGATCATGAGGGGGGGAGGCAGTTCTTC. This codes for CASSIDHEGGRQFF.

The V and J genes are TRBV25-1 and TRBJ2-7; TRBD2 matches at 9 bases. CDR3 size: 13 residues. Trimming cost V 10 bases and J 0 bases; bases outside gene matches: 4. Germline V gene sequence: CDR1 MGHDK, CDR2 SYGVNS. CDR3 region: CATLAGASYEQYF. CDR3 bases: TGTGCCACCTTAGCGGGGGCCTCCTACGAGCAGTACTTC.